This T cell receptor beta chain appears in the sequencing data of a study of cytomegalovirus exposure and HLA in healthy donors. CDR1 and CDR2 from the germline V gene are SEHNR and FQNEAQ (reference sequence). Trimming took 7 bases from V and 6 from J; bases not matched to a gene: 7. CDR3 length equals 14 residues. Study results and limitations: A missense DCLRE1C variant was associated with V- and J-gene trimming of TCR beta chains in a later analysis, and an independent cohort replicated the association. A previous analysis found most TCR beta V segments productive roughly 87% or roughly 30% of the time. HLA allele associations emerged for around 15,000 TCR beta sequences in a later analysis, at 0.05 false discovery rate.

PCR involved 60 Vbeta and 13 Jbeta primers. The data were produced by immunoSEQ multiplex PCR, yet TCRdb's version contains in-frame clones alone and is incomplete. Of fewer than 200,000 clones in the sample, roughly 70% were seen once. On this clone: Its antigen is not identified.

The specimen sequenced was PBMCs. The chain combines TRBV7-9 with TRBJ1-1; TRBD1 aligns across 11 bases. This clonotype originated in a girl between 5 and 17 years old in good health and CMV-seronegative. The chain's CDR3 is CASNGQGAGSEAFF. CDR3 bases: TGTGCCAGCAACGGACAGGGGGCGGGCTCTGAAGCTTTCTTT. Complete variable domain (other parts from reference TRBV7-9 and TRBJ1-1): DTGVSQNPRHKITKRGQNVTFRCDPISEHNRLYWYRQTLGQGPEFLTYFQNEAQLEKSRLLSDRFSAERPKGSFSTLEIQRTEQGDSAMYLCASNGQGAGSEAFFGQGTRLTVV.